The 7 T cell receptor beta chains listed next were all sequenced from one sample in a study of T cell changes during pregnancy in multiple sclerosis. The table came from immunoSEQ multiplex PCR; TCRdb's copy has only in-frame clones and leaves some out. The table lists roughly 87,000 clones, around 93% of them singletons, with around 1.4% in the top ten. The sample consisted of peripheral blood, taken in the third trimester of pregnancy. Every receptor here comes from a female donor in good health, enrolled as a control in a pregnancy study.

J is TRBJ2-1 and V is TRBV2; D remains unclear. The CDR3 contains 16 residues. Trimming removed 1 base at V and 2 bases at J, with 12 bases between. Germline CDR1 and CDR2: SNHLY and FYNNEI. DNA of the CDR3: TGTGCCAGCAGTGAAGGGCAGGATCCCCCCTACAATGAGCAGTTCTTC. Protein product: CASSEGQDPPYNEQFF.

V is TRBV5-6 and J is TRBJ1-2; 8 nucleotides match TRBD1. This CDR3 comprises 14 residues. Trimming at V came to 3 bases and at J to 8 bases, leaving 9 bases not matched to a gene. Germline V lookup: CDR1 SGHDT, CDR2 YYEEEE. The CDR3 sequence is CASSSDRAIGGYTF. The CDR3 DNA is TGTGCCAGCAGCTCGGACAGGGCTATCGGGGGCTACACCTTC.

V is TRBV30 and J is TRBJ1-1, with D possibly being TRBD1 (5 bases). Trimming cost V 1 base and J 7 bases, with 10 bases left between them. Germline V CDR1 and CDR2: GTSNPN, SVGIG (reference sequence). The CDR3 runs to 12 residues. In DNA form, the CDR3 reads TGTGCCTGGAGTGGGACAACGGGTGAAGCTTTCTTT. Translating gives CAWSGTTGEAFF.

This chain uses TRBV7-9 with TRBJ1-2; D gene uncertain. The CDR3 is 15 residues long. Trimming took 1 base from V and 8 from J, leaving 17 bases between them. From germline, CDR1 is SEHNR and CDR2 FQNEAQ (reference sequence). The CDR3 is CASSLVLSGSRGYTF. The CDR3 coding sequence is TGTGCCAGCAGCTTAGTCCTGTCAGGTTCACGGGGCTACACCTTC.

V usage is TRBV6-5 and J usage is TRBJ2-3, with D maybe TRBD2 (5 bases). CDR1 is MNHEY and CDR2 is SVGAGI in the germline V gene. The CDR3 loop spans 16 amino acids. V gave up 0 bases and J gave up 0 bases, with 10 bases separating them. The CDR3 nucleotides are TGTGCCAGCAGTTACTCGGGAACGGGAAGCACAGATACGCAGTATTTT. This gives the protein CASSYSGTGSTDTQYF.

The chain combines TRBV5-6 with TRBJ2-7; 8 bases align to TRBD2. CDR1 is SGHDT and CDR2 is YYEEEE in the germline V gene. This CDR3 is built from 15 residues. V was clipped by 2 bases and J by 1 base; unmatched bases: 5. The CDR3: CASSFGLALSYEQYF. CDR3 DNA sequence: TGTGCCAGCAGCTTCGGACTAGCCCTATCCTACGAGCAGTACTTC.

The chain combines TRBV6-1 with TRBJ1-1; D uncertain. Trimming took off 3 bases at V and 9 bases at J, with 8 bases between the two ends. The length of the CDR3 is 11 residues. Germline loops: CDR1 MNHNS, CDR2 SASEGT. This chain's CDR3 is CASSDRYQAFF. The CDR3 nucleotides are TGTGCCAGCAGTGATCGTTATCAAGCTTTCTTT.